The clone carrying this T cell receptor beta chain was recorded at least ten times. This sample was taken from a study of T cells of healthy individuals. TCRdb itself ran the 5' RACE reads through MiXCR, one entry per CDR3 protein. The data show about 41,000 distinct CDR3 sequences, about 5% seen once. The origin of this receptor is a human donor in good health.

The CDR3 DNA sequence: TGTGCCAGCAGCTTTAGGGGGTTACCGTACAATGAGCAGTTCTTC. Its protein is CASSFRGLPYNEQFF. V is TRBV5-8 and J is TRBJ2-1, with a tentative D call TRBD1 (6 bases). V lost 2 bases, J lost 4 bases, and 13 bases lay in between. The CDR3 sequence is 15 residues long. Germline V gene data show CDR1 as SGHTS and CDR2 as YDEGEE.